This passage covers 10 T cell receptor beta chains from one sample sequenced in a study of cytomegalovirus exposure and HLA in healthy donors. 60 Vbeta and 13 Jbeta primers were used in PCR. The repertoire was sequenced with immunoSEQ multiplex PCR; TCRdb's copy has only in-frame clones and lacks some. The sample yields about 160,000 clones, 70% to 85% seen once. Material for sequencing was PBMCs. The receptors come from a male donor in good health and CMV-seronegative.

This clone was found a few times. Additional DNA sequences in this sample encode the identical CDR3. The rearrangement joins TRBV5-1 to TRBJ2-2; 9 nucleotides align to TRBD2. V was clipped by 0 bases and J by 6 bases; unmatched bases: 3. Germline V gene data show CDR1 as SGHRS and CDR2 as YFSETQ. CDR3 length equals 15 residues. CDR3 bases: TGCGCCAGCAGCTTGGTAGGACTAGCGTCCGGGGAGCTGTTTTTT. Its translation is CASSLVGLASGELFF.

The chain carries TRBV21-1 and TRBJ2-2; the table's D call, TRBD2, has no DNA check behind it. TRBV21-1 is deemed a pseudogene. The CDR3 covers 16 residues. DNA for the CDR3: TGTGCCAGCAGCAAAGCGAGCGGGGGGAATACCGGGGAGCTGTTTTTT. Translation: CASSKASGGNTGELFF.

The chain joins TRBV28 to TRBJ1-1, with D tentatively TRBD1 (5 bases). V gave up 6 bases and J gave up 2 bases, with 10 bases separating them. Germline assignment: CDR1 MDHEN and CDR2 SYDVKM. This CDR3 is built from 13 residues. CDR3 amino acids: CASSRQTNTEAFF. The CDR3, as DNA: TGTGCCAGCAGCCGACAGACCAACACTGAAGCTTTCTTT.

The chain uses TRBV6-1 and TRBJ2-6, with 7 positions matching TRBD1. V was clipped by 6 bases and J by 4 bases; unmatched bases: 9. CDR1 and CDR2 from the germline V gene are MNHNS and SASEGT. The CDR3 spans 16 residues. The DNA for the CDR3 is TGTGCCAGCAGGGAACGACAGGGTGTGGGGGCCAACGTCCTGACTTTC. Translation: CASRERQGVGANVLTF.

The chain combines TRBV9 with TRBJ2-5, with TRBD2 matching over 10 bases. Per germline, CDR1 SGDLS and CDR2 YYNGEE. This CDR3 spans 15 amino acids. Trimming cost V 4 bases and J 2 bases; bases outside gene matches: 5. The CDR3 loop reads CASSPASGRQETQYF. CDR3 DNA sequence: TGTGCCAGCAGCCCCGCTAGCGGGAGACAAGAGACCCAGTACTTC.

This sequence joins TRBV7-2 and TRBJ1-5; 7 nucleotides line up with TRBD1. The ends lost 5 bases at V and 7 bases at J; junction bases unmatched: 8. The CDR3 runs to 14 residues. CDR1 is SGHTA, CDR2 FQGNSA, per germline. CDR3 residues: CASSLDRVEQPQHF. The CDR3, as DNA: TGTGCCAGCAGCCTTGACAGGGTGGAGCAGCCCCAGCATTTT.

The chain is built from TRBV4-3 and TRBJ2-1; tentatively, D is TRBD2 (6 bases). The CDR3 covers 16 residues. V was cut by 0 bases and J by 7 bases, with 16 bases left in between. The germline V gene encodes CDR1 LGHNA and CDR2 YSLEER. CDR3 amino acids: CASSQDSVGSGNEQFF. The CDR3 DNA sequence: TGCGCCAGCAGCCAAGACAGCGTGGGAAGCGGGAATGAGCAGTTCTTC.

The chain employs TRBV19 and TRBJ1-2, with 8 bases fitting TRBD1. V dropped 6 bases and J dropped 5; count of bases not matched to a gene: 11. Looked up from germline, CDR1 is LNHDA and CDR2 is SQIVND (reference sequence). The CDR3 spans 15 residues. The CDR3 region has the DNA TGTGCCAGTAGCCAAGGACAGGGAAGTTCATATGGCTACACCTTC. Residues: CASSQGQGSSYGYTF.

The chain has TRBV19 and TRBJ2-3; TRBD2 agrees at 8 bases. Germline CDR1 and CDR2: LNHDA and SQIVND (reference sequence). The V and J ends lost 5 bases and 4 bases, in that order; junction bases with no gene match: 5. The CDR3 consists of 14 residues. CDR3 residues: CASSAGTRADTQYF. The CDR3 nucleotides are TGTGCCAGTAGTGCCGGGACTAGAGCAGATACGCAGTATTTT.

The V gene is TRBV4-3, the J gene TRBJ2-5; 11 bases agree with TRBD2. This CDR3 has 15 amino acids. CDR1 LGHNA and CDR2 YSLEER come from the germline V gene. The J segment lost 5 bases and the V segment lost 0 bases, leaving 2 bases of the junction unmatched. The CDR3 region has the DNA TGCGCCAGCAGCCAAGAGCTAGCGGGGGGCGAGACCCAGTACTTC. Protein sequence: CASSQELAGGETQYF.